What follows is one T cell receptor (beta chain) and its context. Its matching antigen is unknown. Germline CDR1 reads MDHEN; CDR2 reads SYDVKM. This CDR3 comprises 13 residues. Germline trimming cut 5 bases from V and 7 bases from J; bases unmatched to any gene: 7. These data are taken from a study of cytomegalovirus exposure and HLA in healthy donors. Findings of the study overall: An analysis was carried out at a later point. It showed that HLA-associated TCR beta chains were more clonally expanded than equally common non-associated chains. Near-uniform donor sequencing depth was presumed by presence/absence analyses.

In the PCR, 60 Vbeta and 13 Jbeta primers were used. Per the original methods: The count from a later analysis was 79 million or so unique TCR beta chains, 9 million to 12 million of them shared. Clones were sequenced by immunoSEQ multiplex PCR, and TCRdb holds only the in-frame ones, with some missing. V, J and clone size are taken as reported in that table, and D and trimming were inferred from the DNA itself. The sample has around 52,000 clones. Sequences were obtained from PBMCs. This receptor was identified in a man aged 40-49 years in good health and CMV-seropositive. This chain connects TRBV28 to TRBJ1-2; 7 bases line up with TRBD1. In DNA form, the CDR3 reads TGTGCCAGCAGTCTAGGTGGGACAGTTGGCTACACCTTC. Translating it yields CASSLGGTVGYTF.